A selection of T cell receptor beta chains follows, all from one sample in a study of spatial heterogeneity in lung cancer. TCRdb independently ran MiXCR on the 5' RACE reads; one entry per CDR3 protein. The repertoire holds tens of thousands of distinct CDR3 sequences, with around 5.2% as singletons. This specimen was PBMCs, taken at surgery. All receptors come from a female donor with early-stage non-small cell lung cancer. Each CDR3 is given with its conserved first and last residue. The order of the fields is J gene, clone size, D gene, V gene, CDR3 DNA, CDR3 protein. The D gene is left open where the match is weak. The size entry is marked missing in some rows and otherwise reads once, few, many or a size class.

>TRBJ2-7|many|TRBD1|TRBV18
TGTGCCAGCTCACCAGGGACAGGGAACGAGCAGTACTTC
CASSPGTGNEQYF
>TRBJ2-3|many|TRBD2|TRBV6-6
TGTGCCAGTAGTAGGGGACTAGCGGCTAGCACAGATACGCAGTATTTT
CASSRGLAASTDTQYF
>TRBJ2-3|many|-|TRBV20-1
TGCAGTGCTAGGGGAAAGAGCACAGATACGCAGTATTTT
CSARGKSTDTQYF
>TRBJ2-7|many|TRBD1|TRBV27
TGTGCCAGCAGATCCGGGACAGGACTCGAGCAGTACTTC
CASRSGTGLEQYF
>TRBJ2-3|many|-|TRBV5-4
TGTGCCAGCAGTTTTCCCAGAGATACGCAGTATTTT
CASSFPRDTQYF
>TRBJ1-1|many|-|TRBV7-9
TGTGCCAGCAGCCCTGCGTCGTGGGGGGGTGAAGCTTTCTTT
CASSPASWGGEAFF
>TRBJ2-7|many|-|TRBV19
TGTGCCAGTAGCCTACTAGGGTCCTACGAGCAGTACTTC
CASSLLGSYEQYF
>TRBJ1-1|few|-|TRBV11-3
TGTGCCAGCAGCTTAGGTAGGACAGCAAAAGCTTTCTTT
CASSLGRTAKAFF
>TRBJ1-5|many|TRBD1|TRBV12-3/TRBV12-4
TGTGCCAGCAGTAGATCGCAACCGGGACAGGGATTTTTCCATAGCAATCAGCCCCAGCATTTT
CASSRSQPGQGFFHSNQPQHF
>TRBJ1-6|many|TRBD1|TRBV5-1
TGCGCCAGCAGCGCCGACAGGGTTGGTTCACCCCTCCACTTT
CASSADRVGSPLHF
>TRBJ2-7|many|TRBD2|TRBV6-2/TRBV6-3
TGTGCCAGCAATACCGGGGGGACTTCTTACTACTACGAGCAGTACTTC
CASNTGGTSYYYEQYF
>TRBJ2-5|many|TRBD2|TRBV7-3
TGTGCCAGCAGCCTGACTAGCGGGGAGGAAGAGACCCAGTACTTC
CASSLTSGEEETQYF
>TRBJ2-7|-|TRBD2|TRBV4-1
TGCGCCAGCAGCTTCCGGGCGGGGGAGTCCTACGAGCAGTACTTC
CASSFRAGESYEQYF
>TRBJ2-7|many|-|TRBV28
TGTGCCAGCAACTGGGGAAGGGGGACCTACGAGCAGTACTTC
CASNWGRGTYEQYF
>TRBJ1-5|medium-sized|-|TRBV4-1
TGCGCCAGCAGCCAAGAACGAGGGGTGAGCAATCAGCCCCAGCATTTT
CASSQERGVSNQPQHF
>TRBJ2-1|many|-|TRBV6-6
TGTGCCAGCAGAATCTCCACAGGGCCCGGGCGGCGTGAGCAGTTCTTC
CASRISTGPGRREQFF
>TRBJ1-4|many|-|TRBV20-1
TGCAGTGCTAGGAGTACTATACGAAATGAAAAACTGTTTTTT
CSARSTIRNEKLFF
>TRBJ1-5|many|-|TRBV2
TGTGCCAGCAGTGGGGGAGTGTCTCAGCCCCAGCATTTT
CASSGGVSQPQHF
>TRBJ2-6|many|TRBD1|TRBV12-3/TRBV12-4
TGTGCCAGCAGTTTCGGACAGGGGAAGTCTGGGGCCAACGTCCTGACTTTC
CASSFGQGKSGANVLTF
>TRBJ2-3|few|-|TRBV3-1
TGTGCCAGCAGCCAAAGGACGGCTGCTAGCACAGATACGCAGTATTTT
CASSQRTAASTDTQYF
>TRBJ2-1|many|TRBD1|TRBV7-9
TGTGCCAGCAGCTTCGGACAGGACGGGCAGTTCTTC
CASSFGQDGQFF
>TRBJ1-2|many|-|TRBV12-3/TRBV12-4
TGTGCCAGCAGTTTAGGCTGGGTCTCGGAGGGCTACACCTTC
CASSLGWVSEGYTF
>TRBJ1-5|many|-|TRBV19
TGTGCCAGTAGTATCCGGGATAACGGGCCCCCGGGGGATCAGCCCCAGCATTTT
CASSIRDNGPPGDQPQHF
>TRBJ2-7|-|TRBD2|TRBV27
TGTGCCAGCAGTCCTAGCGGGGGGCCCCGGGGCTACGAGCAGTACTTC
CASSPSGGPRGYEQYF
>TRBJ2-1|many|-|TRBV6-5
TGTGCCAGCAGCCTCGCCTCTGCGGACTACAATGAGCAGTTCTTC
CASSLASADYNEQFF
>TRBJ1-1|many|-|TRBV9
TGTGCCAGCAGCCAGGGGCAGGGGAACACTGAAGCTTTCTTT
CASSQGQGNTEAFF
>TRBJ2-1|many|TRBD2|TRBV25-1
TGTGCCAGCAGTGATCTGCCGGGACTAGAGCAGTTCTTC
CASSDLPGLEQFF
>TRBJ2-1|many|TRBD1|TRBV6-2/TRBV6-3
TGTGCCAGCAGAAGACAGGGGGCTTTCAATGAGCAGTTCTTC
CASRRQGAFNEQFF
>TRBJ1-2|few|-|TRBV20-1
TGCAGTGCTAGGGCCCGTACTTATGGCTACACCTTC
CSARARTYGYTF
>TRBJ2-4|many|TRBD1|TRBV5-1
TGCGCCAGCAGCTTGGGGGACAGACTAGCCAAAAACATTCAGTACTTC
CASSLGDRLAKNIQYF